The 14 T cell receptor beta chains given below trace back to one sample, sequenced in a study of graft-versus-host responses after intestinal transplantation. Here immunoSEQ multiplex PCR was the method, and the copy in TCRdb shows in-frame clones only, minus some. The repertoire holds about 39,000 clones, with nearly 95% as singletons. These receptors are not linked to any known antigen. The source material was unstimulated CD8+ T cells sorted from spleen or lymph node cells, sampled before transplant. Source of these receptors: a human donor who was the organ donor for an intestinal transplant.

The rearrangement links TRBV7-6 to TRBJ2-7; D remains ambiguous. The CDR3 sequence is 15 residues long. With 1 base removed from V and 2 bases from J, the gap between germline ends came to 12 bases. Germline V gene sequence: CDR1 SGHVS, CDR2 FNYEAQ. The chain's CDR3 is CASSLDLGFAYEQYF. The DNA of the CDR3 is TGTGCCAGCAGCTTAGACCTGGGTTTCGCCTACGAGCAGTACTTC.

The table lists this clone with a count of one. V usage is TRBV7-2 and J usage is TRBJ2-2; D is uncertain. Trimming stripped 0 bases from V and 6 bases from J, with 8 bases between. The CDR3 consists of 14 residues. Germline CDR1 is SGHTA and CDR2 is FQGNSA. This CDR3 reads CASSLAGLAGELFF. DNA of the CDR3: TGTGCCAGCAGCTTAGCAGGGCTGGCCGGGGAGCTGTTTTTT.

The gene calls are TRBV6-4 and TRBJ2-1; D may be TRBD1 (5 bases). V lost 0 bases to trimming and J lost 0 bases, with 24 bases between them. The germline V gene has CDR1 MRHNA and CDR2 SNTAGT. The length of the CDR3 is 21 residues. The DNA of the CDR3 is TGTGCCAGCAGTGACTCCTCTGACAGACCTCAACATCTTAGCTCCTACAATGAGCAGTTCTTC. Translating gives CASSDSSDRPQHLSSYNEQFF.

The CDR3 DNA is TGTGCCAGCCATCAGGCCAATTCACCCCTCCACTTT. Protein product: CASHQANSPLHF. The rearrangement links TRBV6-5 to TRBJ1-6; D is unresolved. The V gene's germline CDR1 is MNHEY and CDR2 SVGAGI. CDR3 length: 12 amino acids. V was cut by 8 bases and J by 7 bases, with 9 bases left in between.

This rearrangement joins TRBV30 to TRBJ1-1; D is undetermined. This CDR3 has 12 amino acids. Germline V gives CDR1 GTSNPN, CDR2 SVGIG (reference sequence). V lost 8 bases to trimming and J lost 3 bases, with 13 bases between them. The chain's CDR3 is CAANIWDTEAFF. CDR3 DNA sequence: TGTGCCGCAAACATTTGGGACACTGAAGCTTTCTTT.

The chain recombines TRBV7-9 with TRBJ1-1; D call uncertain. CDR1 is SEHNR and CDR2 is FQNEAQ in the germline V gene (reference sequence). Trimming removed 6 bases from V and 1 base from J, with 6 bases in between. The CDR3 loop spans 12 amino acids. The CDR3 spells CASRTANTEAFF. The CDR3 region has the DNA TGTGCCAGCAGAACAGCGAACACTGAAGCTTTCTTT.

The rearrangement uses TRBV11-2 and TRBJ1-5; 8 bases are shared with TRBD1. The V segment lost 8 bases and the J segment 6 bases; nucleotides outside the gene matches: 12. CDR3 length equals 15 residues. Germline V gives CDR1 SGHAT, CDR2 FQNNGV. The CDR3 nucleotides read TGTGCCAGCGCTATTGGACAGGGCGAGCGTCAGCCCCAGCATTTT. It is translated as CASAIGQGERQPQHF.

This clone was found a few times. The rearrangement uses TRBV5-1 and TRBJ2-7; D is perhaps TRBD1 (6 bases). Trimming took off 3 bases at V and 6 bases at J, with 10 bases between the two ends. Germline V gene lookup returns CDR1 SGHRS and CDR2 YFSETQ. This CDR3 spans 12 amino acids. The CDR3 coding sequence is TGCGCCAGCAGCTCCACAGGGCCCGAGCAGTACTTC. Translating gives CASSSTGPEQYF.

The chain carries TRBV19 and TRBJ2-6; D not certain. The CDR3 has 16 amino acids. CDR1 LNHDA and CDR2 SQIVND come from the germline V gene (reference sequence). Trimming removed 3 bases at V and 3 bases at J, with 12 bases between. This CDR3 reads CASSIEVWGGANVLTF. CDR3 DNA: TGTGCCAGTAGTATTGAAGTGTGGGGTGGGGCCAACGTCCTGACTTTC.

The CDR3 spells CASSPGPTYEQYF. In DNA, the CDR3 is TGTGCCAGCAGTCCCGGACCGACCTACGAGCAGTACTTC. The chain links TRBV27 to TRBJ2-7; D is undetermined. This CDR3 contains 13 residues. The ends were cut back, 5 bases at V and 2 bases at J, with 10 bases in the middle. The germline CDR1 and CDR2 sequences are MNHEY and SMNVEV (reference sequence).

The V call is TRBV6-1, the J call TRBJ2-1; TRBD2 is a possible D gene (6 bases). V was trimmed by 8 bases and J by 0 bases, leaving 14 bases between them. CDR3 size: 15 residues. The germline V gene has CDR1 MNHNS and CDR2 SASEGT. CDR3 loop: CASSKAGSSYNEQFF. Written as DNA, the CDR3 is TGTGCCAGCTCCAAGGCGGGGAGCTCCTACAATGAGCAGTTCTTC.

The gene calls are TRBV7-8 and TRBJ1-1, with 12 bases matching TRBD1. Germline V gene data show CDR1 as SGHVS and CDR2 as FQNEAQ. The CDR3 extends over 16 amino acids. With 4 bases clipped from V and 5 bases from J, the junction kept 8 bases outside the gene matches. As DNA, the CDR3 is TGTGCCAGCAGCTCCCCCGGGACAGGGGGCAATACTGAAGCTTTCTTT. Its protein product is CASSSPGTGGNTEAFF.

The CDR3 sequence is CATHRFVRPWDYKGYTF. The DNA for the CDR3 is TGCGCCACCCACAGATTCGTCAGGCCTTGGGACTATAAGGGCTACACCTTC. This rearrangement joins TRBV10-2 to TRBJ1-2, with a possible D match to TRBD1 (5 bases). The CDR3 has 17 residues. The V gene lost 10 bases and the J gene lost 8 bases, with 32 bases spanning the gap. CDR1 and CDR2 (germline): WSHSY, SAAADI.

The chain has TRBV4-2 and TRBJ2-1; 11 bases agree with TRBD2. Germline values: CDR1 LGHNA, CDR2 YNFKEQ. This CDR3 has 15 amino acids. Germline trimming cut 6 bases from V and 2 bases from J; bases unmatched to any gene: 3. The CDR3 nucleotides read TGTGCCAGCAGGGAGGGACTAGCGGCCTACAATGAGCAGTTCTTC. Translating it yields CASREGLAAYNEQFF.